These 21 T cell receptor beta chains came from one sample sequenced in a study of blood T cell repertoires in COVID-19. Assay: immunoSEQ multiplex PCR; the TCRdb copy retains only in-frame clones and omits some. The repertoire has 300,000 to 350,000 clones, more than 90% of them found once; the top ten carry roughly 3.9%. The sample taken for sequencing was PBMCs or T cells enriched from blood (not recorded which). The receptors originated from a woman in her 30s who had been exposed to COVID-19.

This clone was observed a single time. V gene TRBV6-5 combines with J gene TRBJ2-1; maybe TRBD1 (6 bases). The CDR3 loop spans 15 amino acids. The ends were cut back, 8 bases at V and 2 bases at J, with 16 bases in the middle. CDR1 is MNHEY, CDR2 SVGAGI, per germline. CDR3 nucleotides: TGTGCCAGCCGAGTCCAGGGGCTACCCTACAATGAGCAGTTCTTC. Translation: CASRVQGLPYNEQFF.

V usage is TRBV6-5 and J usage is TRBJ1-2; D is possibly TRBD1 (5 bases). This CDR3 spans 14 amino acids. The V and J ends lost 2 bases and 8 bases respectively, with 15 bases between them. Per the germline V gene, CDR1 is MNHEY and CDR2 is SVGAGI. The CDR3 nucleotides are TGTGCCAGCAGTTACGCCCCAGGGTTGGGGGGCTACACCTTC. It translates to CASSYAPGLGGYTF.

The chain recombines TRBV5-1 with TRBJ2-7; possible D gene TRBD2, 6 bases. With 5 bases removed from V and 2 bases from J, the gap between germline ends came to 17 bases. The CDR3 loop spans 15 amino acids. Germline V gene sequence: CDR1 SGHRS, CDR2 YFSETQ. This CDR3 is CASSLAPGDAYEQYF. The CDR3 DNA is TGCGCCAGCAGTCTAGCGCCCGGCGATGCCTACGAGCAGTACTTC.

CDR3 in DNA: TGTGCCAGCGCTCCTACGTCCGGGACAGGGGGCTACTACGAGCAGTACTTC. Translating it yields CASAPTSGTGGYYEQYF. This chain joins TRBV5-6 and TRBJ2-7; 12 bases fit TRBD1. The CDR3 length is 17 residues. Trimming took 7 bases from V and 3 from J; bases not matched to a gene: 14. CDR1 is SGHDT, CDR2 YYEEEE, per germline. The full variable domain, rest sourced from reference TRBV5-6 and TRBJ2-7, is DAGVTQSPTHLIKTRGQQVTLRCSPKSGHDTVSWYQQALGQGPQFIFQYYEEEERQRGNFPDRFSGHQFPNYSSELNVNALLLGDSALYLCASAPTSGTGGYYEQYFGPGTRLTVT.

The chain has TRBV5-6 and TRBJ1-1; D remains ambiguous. The V end lost 2 bases, the J end lost 1 base, and 6 bases lay between the germline ends. The length of the CDR3 is 13 residues. CDR1 is SGHDT, CDR2 YYEEEE, per germline. The CDR3 spells CASSFGTNTEAFF. The CDR3 bases are TGTGCCAGCAGCTTTGGCACGAACACTGAAGCTTTCTTT.

The chain couples TRBV5-4 to TRBJ1-2; 9 bases align to TRBD1. This CDR3 is built from 15 residues. With V trimmed by 4 bases and J by 3 bases, 7 bases remained unmatched. In germline, CDR1 is SGHNT, CDR2 YYREEE (reference sequence). The CDR3 DNA reads TGTGCCAGCAGCCGGGGACAGGGAGAGTACTATGGCTACACCTTC. It codes for CASSRGQGEYYGYTF.

V usage is TRBV27 and J usage is TRBJ2-7, with 12 bases that match TRBD1. Trimming took 4 bases from V and 7 from J; bases not matched to a gene: 11. Looked up from germline, CDR1 is MNHEY and CDR2 is SMNVEV (reference sequence). This CDR3 has 16 amino acids. CDR3 sequence (DNA): TGTGCCAGCAGTTCATTCGGGACAGGGGGCCCAGGAGAGCAGTACTTC. Translating it yields CASSSFGTGGPGEQYF.

The chain employs TRBV6-2 or TRBV6-3 and TRBJ1-6, with D possibly matching TRBD1 (5 bases). V dropped 1 base and J dropped 5 bases, with 12 bases sitting between them. This CDR3 contains 16 residues. Germline assignment: CDR1 MNHEY and CDR2 SVGEGT. CDR3 amino acids: CASSYLPPRDNSPLHF. As DNA, the CDR3 is TGTGCCAGCAGTTACTTACCGCCCAGGGATAATTCACCCCTCCACTTT.

The chain uses TRBV5-4 and TRBJ1-1; possibly TRBD1 for D (6 bases). CDR3 length: 13 amino acids. Trimming pared 6 bases from V and 1 base from J, leaving 10 bases between. Germline V gene lookup returns CDR1 SGHNT and CDR2 YYREEE (reference sequence). Written as DNA, the CDR3 is TGTGCCAGCAAGGGACAACCGAACACTGAAGCTTTCTTT. Its protein is CASKGQPNTEAFF.

The rearrangement joins TRBV11-2 to TRBJ2-6; 7 bases fit TRBD2. V dropped 8 bases and J dropped 4; count of bases not matched to a gene: 14. Per the germline V gene, CDR1 is SGHAT and CDR2 is FQNNGV. The CDR3 sequence is 17 residues long. Here the CDR3 reads CASPVWTRESGANVLTF. The CDR3 DNA reads as TGTGCCAGCCCCGTCTGGACTAGGGAGTCCGGGGCCAACGTCCTGACTTTC.

V and J are TRBV5-1 and TRBJ1-6, with TRBD1 matching over 7 bases. The CDR3 sequence is 16 residues long. The V gene's germline CDR1 is SGHRS and CDR2 YFSETQ. V dropped 1 base and J dropped 6; count of bases not matched to a gene: 7. The CDR3 bases are TGCGCCAGCAGCTTGAATACCCGACAGGGTAATTCACCCCTCCACTTT. This sequence encodes CASSLNTRQGNSPLHF.

J is TRBJ2-6 and V is TRBV4-2; TRBD2 might be the D (6 bases). V was clipped by 1 base and J by 0 bases, with 19 bases between them. This CDR3 has 20 residues. Germline CDR1 reads LGHNA; CDR2 reads YNFKEQ. The CDR3 region has the DNA TGTGCCAGCAGCCAAGTAGGGCTAGCGCAGTTCCTCTCTGGGGCCAACGTCCTGACTTTC. Translating gives CASSQVGLAQFLSGANVLTF.

The CDR3, as DNA: TGTGCCAGTAGTATTGGGCAGGGGGCTTCTGGAAACACCATATATTTT. Amino acid sequence: CASSIGQGASGNTIYF. The chain carries TRBV19 and TRBJ1-3, with 8 bases that match TRBD1. This CDR3 region has 16 residues. V lost 3 bases, J lost 1 base, and 5 bases stayed unmatched. Germline V lookup: CDR1 LNHDA, CDR2 SQIVND (reference sequence).

The genes are TRBV21-1 and TRBJ1-6; the D call TRBD1 from the table was never checked on the DNA. TRBV21-1 is a pseudogene. The CDR3 is made up of 14 amino acids. The CDR3 DNA reads TGTGCCAGCAGCATACAGGTGGGGAATTCACCCCTCCACTTT. It is translated as CASSIQVGNSPLHF.

The chain has TRBV19 and TRBJ1-5, with no clear D. The CDR3 spans 14 residues. Per the germline V gene, CDR1 is LNHDA and CDR2 is SQIVND (reference sequence). Trimming cost V 5 bases and J 7 bases, with 15 bases left between them. The CDR3 bases are TGTGCCAGTAGTCTACCTTCGTACGGGCAGCCCCAGCATTTT. Its translation: CASSLPSYGQPQHF.

This chain uses TRBV5-1 with TRBJ1-2; D might be TRBD1 (6 bases). This CDR3 spans 14 amino acids. The germline gives CDR1 SGHRS, CDR2 YFSETQ. Trimming stripped 3 bases from V and 6 bases from J, with 15 bases between. CDR3 region: CASSSQQGTDGYTF. CDR3 nucleotides: TGCGCCAGCAGCTCCCAACAGGGAACTGATGGCTACACCTTC. Combining the CDR3 with reference TRBV5-1 and TRBJ1-2 gives the whole variable domain KAGVTQTPRYLIKTRGQQVTLSCSPISGHRSVSWYQQTPGQGLQFLFEYFSETQRNKGNFPGRFSGRQFSNSRSEMNVSTLELGDSALYLCASSSQQGTDGYTFGSGTRLTVV.

V gene TRBV5-4 combines with J gene TRBJ2-6; D might be TRBD2 (6 bases). Per the germline V gene, CDR1 is SGHNT and CDR2 is YYREEE (reference sequence). V lost 3 bases to trimming and J lost 0 bases, with 16 bases between them. This CDR3 spans 18 amino acids. The CDR3 DNA is TGTGCCAGCAGCTCGGCATTGGGGGACTCCTCTGGGGCCAACGTCCTGACTTTC. Its translation: CASSSALGDSSGANVLTF.

The V and J genes are TRBV7-3 and TRBJ1-1, with unresolved D. The CDR3 extends over 13 amino acids. Per germline, CDR1 SGHTA and CDR2 FQGTGA. V was clipped by 2 bases and J by 2 bases, with 6 bases between them. The CDR3 region is CASSLGRNTEAFF. The CDR3 DNA is TGTGCCAGCAGCTTAGGCAGAAACACTGAAGCTTTCTTT.

This clone was detected many times. This sequence joins TRBV6-1 and TRBJ1-2; 12 nucleotides line up with TRBD1. The CDR3 totals 15 residues. Germline V gene lookup returns CDR1 MNHNS and CDR2 SASEGT. V lost 0 bases, J lost 7 bases, and 3 bases stayed unmatched. CDR3 sequence: CASSEAGTGGVGYTF. The CDR3 nucleotides are TGTGCCAGCAGTGAAGCAGGGACAGGGGGCGTTGGCTACACCTTC.

This clone appeared once. The J gene is TRBJ1-6, the V gene TRBV7-9; tentative D call: TRBD1 (6 bases). The CDR3 contains 15 residues. V was pared by 5 bases and J by 0 bases, with 8 bases between. The germline V gene has CDR1 SEHNR and CDR2 FQNEAQ (reference sequence). The CDR3 region is CASSGQSSYNSPLHF. The CDR3 DNA is TGTGCCAGCAGCGGACAGAGCTCCTATAATTCACCCCTCCACTTT.

The genes are TRBV2 and TRBJ2-1, with TRBD2 matching over 11 bases. This CDR3 comprises 17 residues. V was pared by 8 bases and J by 8 bases, with 17 bases of the junction left unmatched. From germline, CDR1 is SNHLY and CDR2 FYNNEI. The CDR3 loop reads CASPYTRSGGAVHEQFF. The CDR3 nucleotides read TGTGCCAGCCCCTACACTCGTAGCGGGGGGGCAGTCCATGAGCAGTTCTTC.